Following are 32 T cell receptor beta chains from one sample sequenced in a study of cytomegalovirus exposure and HLA in healthy donors. Amplification used 60 Vbeta primers and 13 Jbeta primers. Profiling relied on immunoSEQ multiplex PCR, and the TCRdb table lists in-frame clones only, not all of them. In the table there are under 250,000 clones, roughly 82% of which are singletons. The sample comprised PBMCs. The receptors were gathered from a man between 40 and 49 years old in good health and CMV-seropositive.

The rearrangement uses TRBV7-9 and TRBJ1-2; 10 bases match TRBD1. This CDR3 is 15 amino acids long. The J segment lost 4 bases and the V segment lost 4 bases, leaving 6 bases of the junction unmatched. CDR1 is SEHNR, CDR2 FQNEAQ, per germline (reference sequence). The CDR3 DNA follows: TGTGCCAGCAGCTCGGGACAGGGGAGGATCTATGGCTACACCTTC. Protein: CASSSGQGRIYGYTF.

This rearrangement joins TRBV4-1 to TRBJ1-5; 7 positions match TRBD1. The CDR3 is 16 residues long. Germline assignment: CDR1 MGHRA and CDR2 YSYEKL. Unmatched junction bases numbered 8, after V lost 1 base and J lost 5 bases. CDR3 in DNA: TGCGCCAGCAGCCAAGCGGACAGGCTGGACCATCAGCCCCAGCATTTT. Its protein product is CASSQADRLDHQPQHF.

This clone was picked up one time. The J gene is TRBJ2-7, the V gene TRBV14; 12 bases fit TRBD2. The J call may not be correct, given that the DNA end is closer to TRBJ2-5. Germline V gene lookup returns CDR1 SGHDN and CDR2 FVKESK. This CDR3 spans 16 amino acids. CDR3 in amino acids: CASSQLAGGIQETQYF. CDR3 nucleotide sequence: TGTGCCAGCAGCCAGCTAGCGGGAGGGATCCAAGAGACCCAGTACTTC.

This clone was found once. The rearrangement joins TRBV11-2 to TRBJ1-1, with TRBD1 matching over 10 bases. The CDR3 totals 16 residues. CDR1 SGHAT and CDR2 FQNNGV come from the germline V gene. The trim removed 4 bases at V and 4 bases at J, leaving 9 bases unmatched. The CDR3 DNA reads TGTGCCAGCAGCTCCGGGACAGGGGTTTGGGGCACTGAAGCTTTCTTT. Protein: CASSSGTGVWGTEAFF. Full variable domain (missing parts from reference TRBV11-2 and TRBJ1-1): EAGVAQSPRYKIIEKRQSVAFWCNPISGHATLYWYQQILGQGPKLLIQFQNNGVVDDSQLPKDRFSAERLKGVDSTLKIQPAKLEDSAVYLCASSSGTGVWGTEAFFGQGTRLTVV.

This chain connects TRBV5-1 to TRBJ2-1, with TRBD2 matching 15 bases. Germline V gives CDR1 SGHRS, CDR2 YFSETQ. The CDR3 loop spans 18 amino acids. V shed 4 bases and J 8 bases; nucleotides not matched to a gene: 13. CDR3 in amino acids: CASSKTPGLAGGGDEQFF. DNA for the CDR3: TGCGCCAGCAGCAAGACACCGGGACTAGCGGGAGGAGGAGATGAGCAGTTCTTC. The complete variable domain, with remaining parts taken from reference TRBV5-1 and TRBJ2-1, reads KAGVTQTPRYLIKTRGQQVTLSCSPISGHRSVSWYQQTPGQGLQFLFEYFSETQRNKGNFPGRFSGRQFSNSRSEMNVSTLELGDSALYLCASSKTPGLAGGGDEQFFGPGTRLTVL.

The chain is built from TRBV12-5 and TRBJ2-3; 9 positions agree with TRBD1. V shed 5 bases, J shed 3 bases, and the junction held 6 bases outside the gene matches. The germline CDR1 and CDR2 sequences are LGHNT and FRNRAP. The CDR3 sequence is 15 residues long. Here the CDR3 reads CASGEDRGGTDTQYF. The CDR3 bases are TGTGCTAGTGGTGAGGACAGGGGTGGAACAGATACGCAGTATTTT.

The rearrangement links TRBV10-2 to TRBJ2-1; perhaps TRBD1 as D (6 bases). The CDR3 totals 12 residues. V was pared by 3 bases and J by 9 bases, with 9 bases between. Germline-derived CDR1 and CDR2 are WSHSY and SAAADI. This CDR3 is CASSDRGGEQFF. The CDR3 DNA sequence: TGCGCCAGCAGTGACAGGGGCGGTGAGCAGTTCTTC.

The rearrangement joins TRBV4-1 to TRBJ2-5; D perhaps matches TRBD1 (6 bases). Germline V gene lookup returns CDR1 MGHRA and CDR2 YSYEKL. This CDR3 comprises 14 residues. Deletions cut 4 bases from V and 2 bases from J, with 11 bases between. For the CDR3, the DNA is TGCGCCAGCAGCCCTCGCAGGGGTCAAGAGACCCAGTACTTC. Residues: CASSPRRGQETQYF.

The chain has TRBV5-1 and TRBJ2-1; TRBD1 might be the D (5 bases). The V end was cut by 3 bases, the J end by 7 bases, with 17 bases between. Germline CDR1 reads SGHRS; CDR2 reads YFSETQ. The CDR3 sequence is 15 residues long. CDR3 region: CASSSPTQAENEQFF. CDR3 DNA: TGCGCCAGCAGCTCGCCAACACAGGCCGAGAATGAGCAGTTCTTC.

The genes are TRBV7-2 and TRBJ2-6; a possible D gene is TRBD1 (6 bases). CDR1 is SGHTA and CDR2 is FQGNSA in the germline V gene. Trimming left V 5 bases short and J 4 bases short, with 12 bases between. This CDR3 has 15 amino acids. For the CDR3, the DNA is TGTGCCAGCAGCCGGTGGGGGCTCGGGGCCAACGTCCTGACTTTC. It yields the protein CASSRWGLGANVLTF.

The sample holds a few counts of this clone. The gene calls are TRBV11-2 and TRBJ2-1; 10 bases are shared with TRBD2. Germline V gene data show CDR1 as SGHAT and CDR2 as FQNNGV. After removal of 5 bases from V and 9 bases from J, the junction contained 7 bases not matched to a gene. The CDR3 loop spans 14 amino acids. This chain's CDR3 is CASSLLLAGSEQFF. The CDR3, as DNA: TGTGCCAGCAGCCTATTACTAGCGGGAAGTGAGCAGTTCTTC.

The chain carries TRBV5-4 and TRBJ2-5, with 11 positions matching TRBD2. Germline CDR1 and CDR2: SGHNT and YYREEE (reference sequence). Trimming cost V 0 bases and J 9 bases; bases outside gene matches: 7. This CDR3 region has 15 residues. This chain's CDR3 is CASSLGLAGSGAQYF. In DNA, the CDR3 is TGTGCCAGCAGCTTGGGACTAGCGGGGTCCGGGGCCCAGTACTTC.

This rearrangement joins TRBV10-1 to TRBJ2-2; D gene ambiguous. CDR3 length: 13 residues. Trimming took 6 bases from V and 4 from J, leaving 9 bases between them. The germline V gene encodes CDR1 WNHNN and CDR2 SYGVQD (reference sequence). The CDR3 coding sequence is TGCGCCAGCAGCGGGTCGGCCACCGGGGAGCTGTTTTTT. Its translation is CASSGSATGELFF.

This clone was recorded a few times. V is TRBV11-2 and J is TRBJ2-3, with D tentatively TRBD1 (5 bases). Trimming cost V 6 bases and J 6 bases, with 10 bases left between them. The CDR3 contains 12 residues. CDR1 is SGHAT, CDR2 FQNNGV, per germline. The CDR3 bases are TGTGCCAGCAGTCTCCAGGGCGATACGCAGTATTTT. Amino acid sequence: CASSLQGDTQYF.

This clone showed up just a few times. This chain connects TRBV10-3 to TRBJ2-7, with D perhaps TRBD1 (6 bases). This CDR3 is 13 amino acids long. The V end was cut by 2 bases, the J end by 3 bases, with 8 bases between. The germline gives CDR1 ENHRY, CDR2 SYGVKD. The CDR3: CAISEGQLYEQYV. For the CDR3, the DNA is TGTGCCATCAGTGAGGGACAGCTCTACGAGCAGTACGTC.

This clone was counted once. The chain combines TRBV30 with TRBJ2-1, with 11 bases identical to TRBD2. The CDR3 totals 15 residues. Germline V gives CDR1 GTSNPN, CDR2 SVGIG (reference sequence). V dropped 1 base and J dropped 3; count of bases not matched to a gene: 2. The CDR3 coding sequence is TGTGCCTGGAGTGGAGGGACTAGCGGCTACAATGAGCAGTTCTTC. Translated, it gives CAWSGGTSGYNEQFF.

This CDR3 is CASSLNNLQETQYF. CDR3 nucleotides: TGTGCCAGCAGTTTAAATAATCTCCAAGAGACCCAGTACTTC. V usage is TRBV27 and J usage is TRBJ2-5; D is unresolved. The V end was cut by 2 bases, the J end by 1 base, with 8 bases between. CDR1 and CDR2 from the germline V gene are MNHEY and SMNVEV (reference sequence). The CDR3 length is 14 residues.

This clone was observed once. The gene calls are TRBV27 and TRBJ2-7, with 9 bases aligning to TRBD1. The J segment lost 5 bases and the V segment lost 4 bases, leaving 6 bases of the junction unmatched. The V gene's germline CDR1 is MNHEY and CDR2 SMNVEV (reference sequence). The CDR3 loop spans 14 amino acids. The CDR3 loop is CASSWTGTGNEQYF. The CDR3 DNA follows: TGTGCCAGCAGTTGGACCGGGACAGGGAACGAGCAGTACTTC.

This chain uses TRBV19 with TRBJ2-7; 7 bases align to TRBD1. Per the germline V gene, CDR1 is LNHDA and CDR2 is SQIVND (reference sequence). V trimming: 5 bases; J trimming: 2 bases; junction bases outside the gene matches: 6. This CDR3 is built from 14 residues. The CDR3 here is CASSADRVAYEQYF. For the CDR3, the DNA is TGTGCCAGTAGTGCCGACAGGGTGGCCTACGAGCAGTACTTC.

V gene TRBV19 combines with J gene TRBJ1-5, with D tentatively TRBD1 (6 bases). The V end was cut by 6 bases, the J end by 1 base, with 19 bases between. The CDR3 contains 17 residues. Looked up from germline, CDR1 is LNHDA and CDR2 is SQIVND (reference sequence). DNA for the CDR3: TGTGCCAGTAGAAACACTACAGGGTTTAGGAGCAATCAGCCCCAGCATTTT. It specifies CASRNTTGFRSNQPQHF. Full variable domain (rest looked up from reference TRBV19 and TRBJ1-5): DGGITQSPKYLFRKEGQNVTLSCEQNLNHDAMYWYRQDPGQGLRLIYYSQIVNDFQKGDIAEGYSVSREKKESFPLTVTSAQKNPTAFYLCASRNTTGFRSNQPQHFGDGTRLSIL.

The chain has TRBV6-6 and TRBJ1-2; TRBD1 is a possible D gene (5 bases). Germline CDR1 MNHNY, CDR2 SVGAGI (reference sequence). V dropped 5 bases and J dropped 5 bases, with 15 bases sitting between them. This CDR3 region has 14 residues. CDR3 in DNA: TGTGCCAGCAGTGGGCAGGGTCCCCGATATGGCTACACCTTC. This translates into CASSGQGPRYGYTF.

This rearrangement joins TRBV18 to TRBJ1-1; D might be TRBD1 (6 bases). With 6 bases removed from V and 1 base from J, the gap between germline ends came to 15 bases. Per the germline V gene, CDR1 is KGHSH and CDR2 is LQKENI. This CDR3 is built from 15 residues. CDR3 residues: CASSVGQLENTEAFF. As DNA, the CDR3 is TGTGCCAGCTCGGTAGGACAGCTCGAGAACACTGAAGCTTTCTTT.

This chain uses TRBV7-8 with TRBJ2-7; perhaps TRBD1 as D (5 bases). Trimming took off 1 base at V and 9 bases at J, with 19 bases between the two ends. The CDR3 contains 15 residues. Per the germline V gene, CDR1 is SGHVS and CDR2 is FQNEAQ. The CDR3 sequence: CASSLGQGSFSAQYV. The CDR3 DNA follows: TGTGCCAGCAGCTTAGGGCAGGGATCATTTTCGGCGCAGTACGTC.

This chain uses TRBV10-2 with TRBJ2-7, with unresolved D. The germline V gene has CDR1 WSHSY and CDR2 SAAADI. The length of the CDR3 is 11 residues. V was shortened by 0 bases and J by 7 bases, with 4 bases between the two germline ends. The CDR3 DNA follows: TGCGCCAGCAGTGAGTCTCGTGAGCAGTACTTC. Protein: CASSESREQYF.

The V call is TRBV4-1, the J call TRBJ1-4; the D gene is possibly TRBD1 (5 bases). Trimming took 1 base from V and 8 from J, leaving 17 bases between them. The CDR3 sequence is 16 residues long. The germline CDR1 and CDR2 sequences are MGHRA and YSYEKL. The CDR3 DNA sequence: TGCGCCAGCAGCCAAGCCCCCGGGGGTGCAGAAGAAAAACTGTTTTTT. It codes for CASSQAPGGAEEKLFF.

The chain has TRBV5-4 and TRBJ2-7; D is unresolved. V was pared by 5 bases and J by 0 bases, with 9 bases between. The CDR3 extends over 13 amino acids. The germline CDR1 and CDR2 sequences are SGHNT and YYREEE (reference sequence). The CDR3 here is CASREASSYEQYV. DNA for the CDR3: TGTGCCAGCAGGGAAGCGAGCTCCTACGAGCAGTACGTC.

V is TRBV30 and J is TRBJ2-1; 9 positions agree with TRBD2. The CDR3 runs 12 residues. Germline V gene data show CDR1 as GTSNPN and CDR2 as SVGIG (reference sequence). Trimming cost V 3 bases and J 7 bases; bases outside gene matches: 1. The CDR3 loop reads CAWSTSGNEQFF. The CDR3 nucleotides are TGTGCCTGGAGCACTAGCGGGAATGAGCAGTTCTTC. The full variable domain, completed using reference TRBV30 and TRBJ2-1, is SQTIHQWPATLVQPVGSPLSLECTVEGTSNPNLYWYRQAAGRGLQLLFYSVGIGQISSEVPQNLSASRPQDRQFILSSKKLLLSDSGFYLCAWSTSGNEQFFGPGTRLTVL.

This chain links TRBV5-1 with TRBJ1-3; 10 positions match TRBD1. The CDR3 covers 15 residues. Trimming removed 4 bases from V and 2 bases from J; junction bases left unmatched: 3. In germline, CDR1 is SGHRS, CDR2 YFSETQ. CDR3 sequence reads: CASSPGTGAGNTIYF. The CDR3 nucleotides read TGCGCCAGCAGCCCCGGGACAGGGGCTGGAAACACCATATATTTT.

This chain links TRBV18 with TRBJ2-3; the match to TRBD1 covers 9 bases. The CDR3 runs 14 residues. Germline CDR1 and CDR2: KGHSH and LQKENI. V lost 3 bases, J lost 4 bases, and 2 bases stayed unmatched. Here the CDR3 reads CASSPGQGSDTQYF. CDR3 in DNA: TGTGCCAGCTCACCGGGACAGGGTTCAGATACGCAGTATTTT.

The rearrangement uses TRBV11-3 and TRBJ2-5; 14 bases line up with TRBD2. Germline trimming cut 4 bases from V and 5 bases from J; bases unmatched to any gene: 6. The CDR3 contains 16 residues. CDR1 is SGHNT and CDR2 is YENEEA in the germline V gene. The DNA of the CDR3 is TGTGCCAGCAGCTCATCTGGACTAGCGGGAGGTGAGACCCAGTACTTC. This gives the protein CASSSSGLAGGETQYF.

The chain couples TRBV5-3 to TRBJ1-1; D remains unclear. TRBV5-3 carries the ORF label, with uncertain function. This CDR3 comprises 15 residues. The ends were cut back, 4 bases at V and 0 bases at J, with 13 bases in the middle. CDR3 amino acids: CARSHLGGMNTEAFF. The CDR3 DNA sequence: TGTGCCAGAAGCCACCTAGGAGGGATGAACACTGAAGCTTTCTTT.

This clone was found once. This chain's CDR3 is CASSYPGTGSTEAFF. DNA for the CDR3: TGTGCCAGCAGTTACCCCGGGACAGGGAGCACTGAAGCTTTCTTT. The V gene is TRBV6-6, the J gene TRBJ1-1; 9 nucleotides align to TRBD1. V was clipped by 2 bases and J by 4 bases; unmatched bases: 5. The CDR3 has 15 amino acids. Germline V gene lookup returns CDR1 MNHNY and CDR2 SVGAGI (reference sequence).